A selection of T cell receptor beta chains follows, all from one sample in a study of beta chain features in type 1 diabetes. Only in-frame clones appear in the TCRdb table, and some are missing; sequencing was by immunoSEQ multiplex PCR. The profile shows around 310,000 clones, 8% to 13% of them singletons. Sequencing was carried out using naive CD4+ T cells from blood. These receptors all come from a woman aged 25 to 39 in good health. Each CDR3 is given without its conserved first and last residue. Expanded clones get a size class; other rows say once, few or many, or leave the size out.

CDR3 length,clone size,J gene,V gene,CDR3 protein
14,NA,TRBJ2-3,TRBV7-2,ASSAGLAGGGDTQY
13,NA,TRBJ1-5,TRBV4-1,ASSQDWGDNQPQH
11,few,TRBJ1-5,TRBV30,AWSVRRGQPQH
12,NA,TRBJ2-7,TRBV18,ASSPPSLEYEQY
9,NA,TRBJ1-2,TRBV10-2,ASSTGYGYT
13,few,TRBJ2-5,TRBV14,ASSPGLAGVETQY
9,NA,TRBJ2-2,TRBV11-3,ASKSTGELF
11,few,TRBJ2-1,TRBV29-1,SFYGTGRNEQF
15,NA,TRBJ2-5,TRBV7-2,ASSLEPGGGWRETQY
16,NA,TRBJ2-3,TRBV5-1,ASSLNRLAGASTDTQY
14,NA,TRBJ2-5,TRBV5-1,ASSPWTSGDQETQY
14,NA,TRBJ2-3,TRBV5-1,ASSPAWGSGLDTQY
14,NA,TRBJ2-1,TRBV7-2,ASSSRGRESYNEQF
12,few,TRBJ1-2,TRBV5-1,ASSYATEDYGYT
13,NA,TRBJ1-4,TRBV7-2,ASSRTGGAVEKLF
14,NA,TRBJ2-1,TRBV7-2,ASSLQTRRINNEQF
12,NA,TRBJ1-5,TRBV2,ASSRDRGDQPQH
13,few,TRBJ2-1,TRBV5-1,ASSLGTGAHREQF
12,few,TRBJ2-7,TRBV7-9,ASSRTGAPYEQY
11,NA,TRBJ2-5,TRBV15,ATSRAEWETQY
15,few,TRBJ1-5,TRBV5-4,ASSLRPRTDFNQPQH
14,few,TRBJ1-5,TRBV5-1,ASSLFLSSSNQPQH
13,NA,TRBJ2-1,TRBV10-3,AISDLAGVGNEQF
19,NA,TRBJ2-7,TRBV30,AWSVGPRRRLAGGTSYEQY
11,few,TRBJ1-1,TRBV28,ASSLEFDTEAF
13,NA,TRBJ2-2,TRBV25-1,ASSEGDRELGELF
12,NA,TRBJ2-5,TRBV9,ASSAGGLQETQY
12,few,TRBJ2-5,TRBV28,ASSRVSGGETQY
14,NA,TRBJ1-5,TRBV14,ASSWLQDYSNQPQH
10,NA,TRBJ2-1,TRBV10-3,AISEEVNEQF
11,few,TRBJ2-7,TRBV6-5,ASSNRGPGEQY
15,NA,TRBJ2-1,TRBV4-3,ASSQDLKTSGSNEQF
13,few,TRBJ2-1,TRBV6-5,ASSYGRALGNEQF
10,NA,TRBJ2-5,TRBV18,ASSPNSETQY
12,NA,TRBJ2-7,TRBV4-3,ASSQAGTGVEQY
13,NA,TRBJ2-7,TRBV28,ATRRGLLSSYEQY
13,few,TRBJ2-3,TRBV11-2,ASSSLTSGRDTQY
10,few,TRBJ2-5,TRBV28,ASSFARETQY
12,few,TRBJ1-1,TRBV28,ASRPGTLNTEAF
14,few,TRBJ2-5,TRBV28,ASSLSSGKTQETQY
12,few,TRBJ2-5,TRBV7-2,ASSLGGWQETQY
13,few,TRBJ2-1,TRBV11-2,ASSLGGLANNEQF
14,NA,TRBJ2-3,TRBV7-7,ASSHGLAGNTDTQY
13,few,TRBJ2-7,TRBV18,ASSPGQGFSYEQY
13,NA,TRBJ2-1,TRBV4-3,ASSQLPGSYNEQF
12,few,TRBJ1-2,TRBV27,ASSLWGGGYGYT
13,few,TRBJ2-2,TRBV7-2,ASSLLPRGTGELF
13,NA,TRBJ2-3,TRBV6-6,ASSQVSGVTDTQY
15,NA,TRBJ1-2,TRBV9,ASSVGGGQGAIRGYT
14,few,TRBJ2-3,TRBV7-2,ASSLRLPVATDTQY
11,few,TRBJ2-3,TRBV28,ASTGGFTDTQY
13,NA,TRBJ2-7,TRBV14,ASSRIGGRSYEQY
13,once,TRBJ2-2,TRBV9,ASSIGVANTGELF
15,NA,TRBJ2-5,TRBV7-8,ASSLGGAGASVKTQY
13,NA,TRBJ2-7,TRBV11-2,ASSLTSGTSYEQY
16,NA,TRBJ2-5,TRBV11-2,ASSLGLLAGGSQETQY
13,few,TRBJ2-5,TRBV7-2,ASSLSLDREETQY
12,NA,TRBJ1-1,TRBV30,AWTAGVMNTEAF
10,few,TRBJ1-2,TRBV30,AWGTGGYGYT